This T cell receptor beta chain was documented in a study of CXCR3-negative and CXCR3-positive naive CD8 T cells. Overall study: Libraries each contributed about 1.5 +/- 0.3 million TRB reads, for roughly 140 million in total.

Broader study findings: Memory, not naive, CXCR3-negative and CXCR3-positive cells differed in TRBV-TRBJ usage. CXCR3 expression dropped partially after cryopreservation, and most assays relied on fresh PBMCs.

This CDR3 region has 13 residues. CDR1 is SGHKS, CDR2 YYEKEE, per germline (reference sequence). For this clonotype: The antigen remains unidentified.

Within the CD8+ T cell compartment, naive cells were CD45RO-CCR7+CD27+CD95-. Researchers prepared the TRB cDNA libraries using 5' RACE with UMI labels. TCRdb reprocessed the 5' RACE reads, keeping one entry per CDR3 protein, no DNA. The specimen's table records 45,000 or so distinct CDR3 sequences. This TCR was sampled from a human donor in good health. Some clones in this sample may be carry-over from other donors' samples. The V call is TRBV5-5, the J call TRBJ1-1. Material: naive CXCR3- CD8+ T cells from blood. Subset specified: CD45RO-CCR7+CD27+CD95- naive CD8+ T cells lacking CXCR3 (TNR3-). The CDR3 protein is CASSLWGTDEAFF.